These 27 T cell receptor beta chains originate from one sample sequenced in a study of T cells in women clearing cervical HPV infection. Only in-frame clones appear in the TCRdb table, and some are missing; sequencing was by immunoSEQ multiplex PCR. Recorded for this sample: about 40,000 clones. The sample consisted of blood buffy coat. The receptors were sampled from a woman between 18 and 75 years old with a cervical HPV16 infection that either progressed to CIN3+ or cleared (not recorded which).

As for this clone: Sequencing ends 3 residues short of the CDR3 end; the germline J gene provides the rest. The V gene is TRBV19, the J gene TRBJ2-2, with D tentatively TRBD1 (6 bases). Germline-derived CDR1 and CDR2 are LNHDA and SQIVND (reference sequence). The CDR3 has 13 amino acids. V was shortened by 5 bases and J by 4 bases, with 8 bases between the two germline ends. The CDR3 is CASSEGVTGELFF. The CDR3 DNA, read in part, is TGTGCCAGTAGTGAGGGGGTCACCGGGGAG.

Comment on this clone: The read stops 3 residues short of the end of the CDR3; the missing end is completed from the germline J gene. The sample has other DNA sequences that encode this CDR3 too. The rearrangement uses TRBV3-1 (or the pseudogene TRBV3-2) and TRBJ1-2, with TRBD1 identical over 9 bases. The CDR3 is 17 amino acids. Germline V lookup: CDR1 LGHDT, CDR2 YNNKEL (reference sequence). Losses at the gene ends were 3 bases for V and 4 bases for J; bases not matched to a gene: 12. CDR3 in amino acids: CASSHHGDPTGGYGYTF. CDR3 bases read: TGTGCCAGCAGCCACCATGGGGACCCGACAGGGGGCTATGGC.

On this clone itself: Read data end 3 residues before the CDR3 end; the end is taken from the germline J gene. The chain has TRBV12-3 or TRBV12-4 and TRBJ1-2; D perhaps matches TRBD1 (6 bases). Trimming shortened V by 7 bases and J by 4 bases, and 16 bases separated the two germline ends. The length of the CDR3 is 14 residues. The covered CDR3 bases are TGTGCCAGCAACCCCGGGGGGGCAGGCTATGGC. It yields the protein CASNPGGAGYG. The entire CDR3 reads CASNPGGAGYGYTF.

On this clone itself: The CDR3 extends 3 residues past the end of the read, so its final part is completed from the germline J gene. This chain links TRBV5-8 with TRBJ2-7; D may be TRBD2 (5 bases). The V gene lost 4 bases and the J gene lost 5 bases, with 10 bases spanning the gap. Germline CDR1 is SGHTS and CDR2 is YDEGEE. This CDR3 is built from 12 residues. The CDR3 here is CASSPRGHEQYF. Partial CDR3 DNA: TGTGCCAGCAGCCCTCGGGGTCACGAG.

Comment on this clone: The observed sequence ends 3 residues before the CDR3 terminus, with the missing tail filled in from the germline J gene. The gene calls are TRBV2 and TRBJ1-2, with 11 bases that match TRBD1. The V gene's germline CDR1 is SNHLY and CDR2 FYNNEI. Trimming removed 4 bases from V and 4 bases from J; junction bases left unmatched: 8. The CDR3 sequence is 16 residues long. The covered CDR3 bases are TGTGCCAGCAGTGGGACAGGGGGCTTAAACGCCTATGGC. This gives the protein CASSGTGGLNAYG. The whole CDR3 is CASSGTGGLNAYGYTF.

A word on this clone: The DNA ends 3 residues before the CDR3 does, and the rest of the CDR3 is filled in from the germline J gene. The chain joins TRBV5-4 to TRBJ2-7, with a tentative D call TRBD1 (6 bases). Trimming removed 3 bases at V and 0 bases at J, with 13 bases between. The germline V gene has CDR1 SGHNT and CDR2 YYREEE (reference sequence). The CDR3 extends over 15 amino acids. The sequenced part of the CDR3 DNA is TGTGCCAGCAGCTCCGGGACACTGTCCTCCTACGAG. Translating gives CASSSGTLSSYE. The whole CDR3 reads CASSSGTLSSYEQYF.

Regarding this clone: Coverage ceases 3 residues before the CDR3 finishes, and the germline J gene fills in the end. The chain has TRBV27 and TRBJ2-7; 10 bases agree with TRBD1. J lost 4 bases, V lost 4 bases, and 7 bases had no gene match. From germline, CDR1 is MNHEY and CDR2 SMNVEV (reference sequence). The CDR3 contains 15 residues. The CDR3 is CASSSPGQGTYEQYF. The part of the CDR3 DNA that was read is TGTGCCAGCAGTTCCCCGGGACAGGGGACGTACGAG.

Points on this clone: The observed sequence ends 3 residues before the CDR3 terminus, with the missing tail filled in from the germline J gene. This chain connects TRBV7-8 to TRBJ1-5; no clear D gene. V was shortened by 1 base and J by 3 bases, with 4 bases between the two germline ends. This CDR3 is 13 amino acids long. CDR1 and CDR2 from the germline V gene are SGHVS and FQNEAQ. CDR3 bases read: TGTGCCAGCAGCTTAGGTCTCAATCAGCCC. Its translation is CASSLGLNQP. The complete CDR3 sequence is CASSLGLNQPQHF.

On this clone: Read sequence stops 3 residues before the CDR3 end, and the germline J gene provides the missing end. J is TRBJ1-2 and V is TRBV5-1; 9 bases align to TRBD1. The V gene end was trimmed by 0 bases and the J gene end by 1 base; junction bases not matched to a gene: 7. From germline, CDR1 is SGHRS and CDR2 YFSETQ. The CDR3 spans 17 residues. The covered CDR3 bases are TGCGCCAGCAGCTTGGACAGGGGGCGGGTTGGTAACTATGGC. This sequence encodes CASSLDRGRVGNYG. The full CDR3 reads CASSLDRGRVGNYGYTF.

Details on this clone: From the germline J gene comes the end of the CDR3, since the read stops 3 residues before it. The chain is built from TRBV11-3 and TRBJ2-7, with D maybe TRBD1 (6 bases). Germline assignment: CDR1 SGHNT and CDR2 YENEEA. The V gene lost 5 bases and the J gene lost 0 bases, with 14 bases spanning the gap. This CDR3 spans 15 amino acids. CDR3 in amino acids: CASSPEGTYSYEQYF. Partial CDR3 DNA: TGTGCCAGCAGCCCCGAGGGGACATACTCCTACGAG.

Comments on this clone: The read terminates 3 residues ahead of where the CDR3 ends, so the germline J gene completes it. The rearrangement links TRBV5-1 to TRBJ2-5, with 8 bases lining up with TRBD2. CDR3 length: 15 amino acids. With V trimmed by 4 bases and J by 5 bases, 10 bases remained unmatched. The germline V gene encodes CDR1 SGHRS and CDR2 YFSETQ. CDR3: CASSRGGTQRETQYF. The CDR3 bases that were read are TGCGCCAGCAGCCGGGGGGGGACCCAGCGGGAGACC.

To note about this clone: From the germline J gene comes the end of the CDR3, since the read stops 3 residues before it. V is TRBV5-5 and J is TRBJ1-1; D is undetermined. The CDR3 consists of 14 residues. Trimming stripped 3 bases from V and 0 bases from J, with 9 bases between. Germline values: CDR1 SGHKS, CDR2 YYEKEE (reference sequence). CDR3 bases read: TGTGCCAGCAGCTCGACTCATCTGAACACTGAA. This gives the protein CASSSTHLNTE. The whole CDR3 sequence reads CASSSTHLNTEAFF.

Notes on this clone: The read stops 3 residues short of the end of the CDR3; the missing end is completed from the germline J gene. J is TRBJ2-7 and V is TRBV5-1; D is unresolved. Trimming cost V 4 bases and J 2 bases, with 10 bases left between them. The CDR3 is 13 amino acids. CDR1 SGHRS and CDR2 YFSETQ come from the germline V gene. The sequenced part of the CDR3 DNA is TGCGCCAGCAGCATAGACATTACCTACGAG. It codes for CASSIDITYE. The entire CDR3 sequence reads CASSIDITYEQYF.

Regarding this clone: Coverage ceases 3 residues before the CDR3 finishes, and the germline J gene fills in the end. V gene TRBV10-3 combines with J gene TRBJ2-1, with TRBD2 matching over 12 bases. Germline values: CDR1 ENHRY, CDR2 SYGVKD. The CDR3 covers 16 residues. Trimming removed 4 bases from V and 7 bases from J; junction bases left unmatched: 8. The sequenced CDR3 bases are TGTGCCATCAGTGGCCCTAGCGGGGGGGCCACTAATGAG. Amino acid sequence: CAISGPSGGATNE. The CDR3 in its entirety is CAISGPSGGATNEQFF.

On this clone: The read halts 3 residues ahead of the CDR3 end, with the missing end drawn from the germline J gene. The chain uses TRBV2 and TRBJ2-3, with TRBD1 matching over 7 bases. CDR3 length: 15 amino acids. CDR1 is SNHLY, CDR2 FYNNEI, per germline. V shed 3 bases and J 1 base; nucleotides not matched to a gene: 4. CDR3 DNA, as far as it was read: TGTGCCAGCAGTGATGGGACAGCAGGCACAGATACG. This encodes CASSDGTAGTDT. The entire CDR3 protein is CASSDGTAGTDTQYF.

Of note for this clone: Coverage ceases 3 residues before the CDR3 finishes, and the germline J gene fills in the end. The rearrangement links TRBV7-9 to TRBJ2-7, with 9 positions matching TRBD1. CDR1 is SEHNR and CDR2 is FQNEAQ in the germline V gene (reference sequence). The CDR3 extends over 13 amino acids. V dropped 6 bases and J dropped 4; count of bases not matched to a gene: 4. CDR3 region: CASSYRGLYEQYF. Incomplete CDR3 DNA: TGTGCCAGCAGTTACAGGGGGCTTTACGAG.

As to this clone: The read halts 3 residues ahead of the CDR3 end, with the missing end drawn from the germline J gene. This chain links TRBV20-1 with TRBJ2-3, with TRBD2 matching 12 bases. The CDR3 loop spans 17 amino acids. The germline gives CDR1 DFQATT, CDR2 SNEGSKA (reference sequence). Trimming took 6 bases from V and 1 from J; bases not matched to a gene: 11. The CDR3 protein is CSAPLGLAGRGTDTQYF. Incomplete CDR3 DNA: TGCAGTGCCCCCCTCGGACTAGCGGGGCGGGGCACAGATACG.

Comment on this clone: The read ends 3 residues before the CDR3 terminus; that terminus is restored from the germline J gene. The chain links TRBV7-8 to TRBJ2-7; D is unclear. V was shortened by 0 bases and J by 1 base, with 7 bases between the two germline ends. Germline assignment: CDR1 SGHVS and CDR2 FQNEAQ. The CDR3 is 14 residues long. CDR3 DNA (partial): TGTGCCAGCAGCTTAGCTCTCTTATCCTACGAG. Translating gives CASSLALLSYE. The whole CDR3 protein is CASSLALLSYEQYF.

Regarding this clone: The read ends 3 residues early relative to the CDR3; the germline J gene fills the gap. The chain is built from TRBV29-1 and TRBJ1-2, with 12 bases lining up with TRBD1. Germline lookup yields CDR1 SQVTM and CDR2 ANQGSEA. Germline trimming cut 4 bases from V and 5 bases from J; bases unmatched to any gene: 11. The CDR3 extends over 16 amino acids. The DNA read from the CDR3 is TGCAGCGTTGTGGGGGGACAGGGGGCCATATCTTATGGC. Residues: CSVVGGQGAISYG. The entire CDR3 protein is CSVVGGQGAISYGYTF.

On this clone itself: The CDR3 goes on 3 residues after the read ends, and that part is filled in from the germline J gene. J is TRBJ2-1 and V is TRBV4-2; 8 positions match TRBD2. In germline, CDR1 is LGHNA, CDR2 YNFKEQ. V was pared by 4 bases and J by 5 bases, with 7 bases of the junction left unmatched. The CDR3 sequence is 15 residues long. CDR3 loop: CASSLSGGSNNEQFF. The CDR3 DNA, read in part, is TGTGCCAGCAGCCTCAGCGGGGGATCTAACAATGAG.

Concerning this clone itself: The missing CDR3 end, 3 residues past where the read stops, is filled in from the germline J gene. This chain uses TRBV5-1 with TRBJ1-4, with TRBD1 matching 8 bases. There are 15 residues in the CDR3. Losses at the gene ends were 4 bases for V and 2 bases for J; bases not matched to a gene: 4. CDR1 SGHRS and CDR2 YFSETQ come from the germline V gene. The CDR3 loop reads CASSLTGATNEKLFF. CDR3 DNA, as far as it was read: TGCGCCAGCAGCCTGACAGGGGCCACTAATGAAAAA.

Remarks on this clone: The read gets to within 3 residues of the CDR3 end, and the germline J gene fills in the rest. The chain has TRBV20-1 and TRBJ2-5; the D is unclear. Germline CDR1 is DFQATT and CDR2 is SNEGSKA (reference sequence). The CDR3 runs 16 residues. Trimming took 5 bases from V and 0 from J, leaving 19 bases between them. The CDR3 sequence: CSASPQTRRYQETQYF. The CDR3 bases that were read are TGCAGTGCTTCCCCCCAGACGCGGCGGTACCAAGAGACC.

With regard to this clone: The read ends 3 residues shy of where the CDR3 ends; the end is completed using the germline J gene. The chain couples TRBV5-4 to TRBJ2-3; TRBD2 matches 8 bases. Germline V lookup: CDR1 SGHNT, CDR2 YYREEE (reference sequence). This CDR3 contains 15 residues. V shed 5 bases and J 2 bases; nucleotides not matched to a gene: 7. The CDR3 is CASRTGGAATDTQYF. Partial CDR3 DNA: TGTGCCAGCAGAACCGGGGGGGCGGCCACAGATACG.

To note about this clone: The missing CDR3 end, 3 residues past where the read stops, is filled in from the germline J gene. This sequence joins TRBV27 and TRBJ2-5; 8 bases align to TRBD2. This CDR3 is built from 14 residues. Germline CDR1 is MNHEY and CDR2 is SMNVEV (reference sequence). The CDR3 DNA, read in part, is TGTGCCAGCAGTGGAACTAGCGGCGGCCTCACC. Its protein product is CASSGTSGGLT. In full, the CDR3 is CASSGTSGGLTQYF.

Regarding this clone: The CDR3 end is not reached by the read, which stops 3 residues before it; the germline J gene fills it in. The chain uses TRBV7-9 and TRBJ1-1; 8 nucleotides align to TRBD1. The germline V gene has CDR1 SEHNR and CDR2 FQNEAQ (reference sequence). The CDR3 length is 14 residues. V gave up 5 bases and J gave up 5 bases; unmatched junction bases: 7. The CDR3 here is CASSRQGLETEAFF. CDR3 DNA (partial): TGTGCCAGCAGCCGACAGGGGTTAGAGACTGAA.

A remark on this clone: The read stops 3 residues short of the end of the CDR3; the missing end is completed from the germline J gene. The V gene is TRBV5-1, the J gene TRBJ2-7, with TRBD1 matching over 7 bases. Germline trimming cut 2 bases from V and 3 bases from J; bases unmatched to any gene: 8. This CDR3 has 15 residues. The germline gives CDR1 SGHRS, CDR2 YFSETQ. CDR3 sequence: CASSFTPGQSYEQYF. Incomplete CDR3 DNA: TGCGCCAGCAGCTTTACGCCGGGACAGAGCTACGAG.

CDR3 sequence reads: CASSEGRTSRADTQYF. The DNA read from the CDR3 is TGTGCCAGCAGTGAAGGCCGGACTAGCAGGGCAGATACG. The rearrangement links TRBV6-1 to TRBJ2-3, with TRBD2 matching 8 bases. The read terminates 3 residues before the CDR3 end, so the remaining end is supplied by the germline J gene. The CDR3 spans 16 residues. V shed 1 base, J shed 4 bases, and the junction held 7 bases outside the gene matches. Per the germline V gene, CDR1 is MNHNS and CDR2 is SASEGT.